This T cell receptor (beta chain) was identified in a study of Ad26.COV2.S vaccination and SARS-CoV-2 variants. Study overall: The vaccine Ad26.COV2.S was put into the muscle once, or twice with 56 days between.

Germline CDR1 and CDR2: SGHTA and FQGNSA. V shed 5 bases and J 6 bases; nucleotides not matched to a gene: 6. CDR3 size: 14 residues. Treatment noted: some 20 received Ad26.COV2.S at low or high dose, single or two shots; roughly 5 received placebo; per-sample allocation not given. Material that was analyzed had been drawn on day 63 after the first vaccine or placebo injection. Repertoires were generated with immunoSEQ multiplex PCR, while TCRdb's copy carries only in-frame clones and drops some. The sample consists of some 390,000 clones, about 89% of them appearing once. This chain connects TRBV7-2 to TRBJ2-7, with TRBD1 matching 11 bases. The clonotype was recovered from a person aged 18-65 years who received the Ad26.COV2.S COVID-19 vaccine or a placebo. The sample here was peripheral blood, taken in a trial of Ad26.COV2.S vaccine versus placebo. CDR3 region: CASSARTGGSEQYF. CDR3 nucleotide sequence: TGTGCCAGCAGCGCGCGGACAGGGGGCTCCGAGCAGTACTTC.